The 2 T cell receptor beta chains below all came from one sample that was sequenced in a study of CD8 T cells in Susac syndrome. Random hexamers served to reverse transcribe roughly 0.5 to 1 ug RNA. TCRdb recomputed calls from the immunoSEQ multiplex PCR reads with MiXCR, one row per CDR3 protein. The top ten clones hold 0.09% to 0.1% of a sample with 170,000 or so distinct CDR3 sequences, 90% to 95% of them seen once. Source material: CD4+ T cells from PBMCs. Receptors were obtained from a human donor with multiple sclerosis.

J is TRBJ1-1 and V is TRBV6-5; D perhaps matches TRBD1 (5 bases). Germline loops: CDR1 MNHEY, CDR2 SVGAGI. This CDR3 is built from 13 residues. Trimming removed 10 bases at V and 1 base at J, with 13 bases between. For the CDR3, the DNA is TGTGCCACCTGGGACGGACCGAACACTGAAGCTTTCTTT. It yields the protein CATWDGPNTEAFF.

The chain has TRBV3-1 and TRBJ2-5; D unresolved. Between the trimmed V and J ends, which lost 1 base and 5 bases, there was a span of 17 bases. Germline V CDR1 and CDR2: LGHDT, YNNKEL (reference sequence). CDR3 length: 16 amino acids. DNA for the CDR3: TGTGCCAGCAGCCAAGGGGCCGTACCTCTAGGGGAGACCCAGTACTTC. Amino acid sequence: CASSQGAVPLGETQYF.